Included here is one TCR beta chain sequence, with context. Its cognate antigen is unknown. This sample is drawn from a study of CD8+ T cells in alopecia areata. As for the study in general: Treated patients were dosed with oral tofacitinib, taking 5 to 10 mg twice daily. Scoring of treated patients' severity used the percentage of affected scalp area. Regarding the study as a whole: Normal-skin resident alphabeta T cells also appear among scalp sample sequences.

RNA extraction and reverse transcription yielded cDNA as sequencing template. The assay was immunoSEQ multiplex PCR, and TCRdb's table has in-frame clones only and misses some. The sample records around 160,000 clones, about 60% being singletons. With 6 bases clipped from V and 5 bases from J, the junction kept 7 bases outside the gene matches. The CDR3 length is 15 residues. The germline V gene has CDR1 SEHNR and CDR2 FQNEAQ (reference sequence). Documented treatment: oral pan-JAK inhibitor, 5-10 mg twice daily. J is TRBJ2-2 and V is TRBV7-9; TRBD1 matches at 9 bases. The receptor was derived from a human donor with alopecia areata. This material consisted of CD4+ T cells sorted from blood, taken at week 24, from a patient treated with tofacitinib. In DNA, the CDR3 is TGTGCCAGCAGGCGGACAGGGGAGCGGACCGGGGAGCTGTTTTTT. Its translation is CASRRTGERTGELFF.